One and the same sample provided the 17 T cell receptor beta chains below, sequenced in a study of control samples from healthy donors and cancer patients. Libraries were prepared by immunoSEQ multiplex PCR; TCRdb keeps only in-frame clonotypes and omits some of them. The table includes 100,000 to 150,000 clones, about 90% detected once. Sample: PBMCs. These receptors originate from a man between 45 and 60 years old with head and neck cancer.

Only one count was recorded for this clone. This rearrangement joins TRBV5-5 to TRBJ1-2; 7 bases map to TRBD1. The V gene end was trimmed by 2 bases and the J gene end by 4 bases; junction bases not matched to a gene: 8. The CDR3 is made up of 15 amino acids. In germline, CDR1 is SGHKS, CDR2 YYEKEE (reference sequence). The CDR3 loop is CASSFRDSVGYGYTF. The CDR3 DNA is TGTGCCAGCAGCTTCCGGGACAGCGTTGGCTATGGCTACACCTTC.

This chain connects TRBV5-1 to TRBJ2-3, with D tentatively TRBD1 or TRBD2 (5 bases each). V lost 4 bases and J 4 bases, leaving 25 bases between the germline ends. CDR1 and CDR2 (germline): SGHRS, YFSETQ. The CDR3 sequence is 18 residues long. CDR3 nucleotides: TGCGCCAGCAGCCACGGGACCGGGATGGGGAGATCGGCAGATACGCAGTATTTT. Its translation is CASSHGTGMGRSADTQYF.

The chain is built from TRBV28 and TRBJ1-6, with 9 bases matching TRBD1. Germline loops: CDR1 MDHEN, CDR2 SYDVKM. The junction had 6 bases not matched to a gene; V was cut back by 5 bases and J by 10 bases. CDR3 length: 14 residues. The CDR3, as DNA: TGTGCCAGCAGTATTACAGGGGGCCACTCACCCCTCCACTTT. This gives the protein CASSITGGHSPLHF.

In this sample, this clone turned up once. J is TRBJ1-6 and V is TRBV25-1; perhaps TRBD1 as D (6 bases). Germline V lookup: CDR1 MGHDK, CDR2 SYGVNS. This CDR3 spans 16 amino acids. The ends were cut back, 1 base at V and 2 bases at J, with 9 bases in the middle. The CDR3: CASSEWGDTYNSPLHF. The CDR3 coding sequence is TGTGCCAGCAGTGAATGGGGGGACACCTATAATTCACCCCTCCACTTT.

The genes are TRBV28 and TRBJ1-1; tentative D call: TRBD1 (5 bases). V was pared by 7 bases and J by 1 base, with 13 bases between. The length of the CDR3 is 14 residues. Germline lookup yields CDR1 MDHEN and CDR2 SYDVKM. This chain's CDR3 is CASTAWGENTEAFF. The CDR3 DNA sequence: TGTGCCAGCACTGCCTGGGGGGAGAACACTGAAGCTTTCTTT.

The J gene is TRBJ2-7, the V gene TRBV19, with TRBD1 matching over 8 bases. Per the germline V gene, CDR1 is LNHDA and CDR2 is SQIVND (reference sequence). The V gene end was trimmed by 6 bases and the J gene end by 3 bases; junction bases not matched to a gene: 10. The CDR3 extends over 15 amino acids. The CDR3 is CASRKLGQGFYEQYF. In DNA form, the CDR3 reads TGTGCCAGTAGAAAACTAGGACAGGGATTCTACGAGCAGTACTTC.

This rearrangement joins TRBV6-5 to TRBJ2-6; D unclear. The ends were cut back, 7 bases at V and 2 bases at J, with 9 bases in the middle. The CDR3 sequence is 14 residues long. Germline CDR1 MNHEY, CDR2 SVGAGI. The CDR3 bases are TGTGCCAGCAAAAAGAATGCTGGGGCCAACGTCCTGACTTTC. It translates to CASKKNAGANVLTF.

The V and J genes are TRBV6-5 and TRBJ1-1; D is uncertain. CDR1 is MNHEY and CDR2 is SVGAGI in the germline V gene. The V gene lost 2 bases and the J gene lost 1 base, with 11 bases spanning the gap. This CDR3 is built from 15 residues. CDR3 in amino acids: CASSYLAAGNTEAFF. The CDR3 DNA follows: TGTGCCAGCAGTTACCTTGCCGCCGGGAACACTGAAGCTTTCTTT.

This chain links TRBV6-1 with TRBJ1-6, with D possibly being TRBD1 (5 bases). There are 17 residues in the CDR3. Trimming pared 2 bases from V and 6 bases from J, leaving 17 bases between. Germline V gene sequence: CDR1 MNHNS, CDR2 SASEGT. The CDR3 loop reads CASSEMVAGFGNSPLHF. In DNA, the CDR3 is TGTGCCAGCAGTGAAATGGTCGCAGGGTTTGGTAATTCACCCCTCCACTTT.

The genes are TRBV6-1 and TRBJ2-1; D possibly corresponds to TRBD2 (5 bases). Germline-derived CDR1 and CDR2 are MNHNS and SASEGT. The ends were cut back, 2 bases at V and 4 bases at J, with 9 bases in the middle. The CDR3 is 14 residues long. For the CDR3, the DNA is TGTGCCAGCAGTGAACGGGGTCTGTACAATGAGCAGTTCTTC. Its translation is CASSERGLYNEQFF.

The chain carries TRBV3-1 (or the pseudogene TRBV3-2) and TRBJ1-2; D unresolved. Trimming stripped 4 bases from V and 8 bases from J, with 17 bases between. In germline, CDR1 is LGHDT, CDR2 YNNKEL (reference sequence). This CDR3 has 14 amino acids. In nucleotides, the CDR3 is TGTGCCAGCAGCCTCCATATGAGGGAAGGGGGCTACACCTTC. This gives the protein CASSLHMREGGYTF.

The chain is built from TRBV12-3 or TRBV12-4 and TRBJ1-5; 7 bases are shared with TRBD1. Unmatched junction bases numbered 2, after V lost 5 bases and J lost 4 bases. This CDR3 contains 13 residues. The CDR3 region is CASSPDRNQPQHF. In nucleotides, the CDR3 is TGTGCCAGCAGTCCGGACAGGAATCAGCCCCAGCATTTT.

The chain combines TRBV18 with TRBJ2-7, with 7 bases that match TRBD1. V lost 4 bases and J lost 2; bases outside the gene matches: 2. CDR1 and CDR2 from the germline V gene are KGHSH and LQKENI. This CDR3 comprises 13 residues. The CDR3, as DNA: TGTGCCAGCTCACTTGGGACAGCCTACGAGCAGTACTTC. Protein product: CASSLGTAYEQYF.

V is TRBV12-3 or TRBV12-4 and J is TRBJ1-2; D remains ambiguous. The CDR3 runs to 13 residues. V lost 7 bases to trimming and J lost 7 bases, with 16 bases between them. The CDR3 coding sequence is TGTGCCAGCACCCCTCAAGTGGGCATTGGCTACACCTTC. Its translation is CASTPQVGIGYTF.

This clone was detected a few times. This chain links TRBV19 with TRBJ1-2; D gene uncertain. Trimming stripped 5 bases from V and 7 bases from J, with 11 bases between. Germline assignment: CDR1 LNHDA and CDR2 SQIVND (reference sequence). CDR3 size: 12 residues. The CDR3 nucleotides read TGTGCCAGTAGTGTAGGCCCCTTTGGCTACACCTTC. It codes for CASSVGPFGYTF.

The CDR3, as DNA: TGTGCCGCCTACAGGGGGGACTATGGCTACACCTTC. It is translated as CAAYRGDYGYTF. The V call is TRBV10-3, the J call TRBJ1-2; 8 nucleotides agree with TRBD1. V lost 11 bases and J lost 3; bases outside the gene matches: 5. The CDR3 sequence is 12 residues long. The V gene's germline CDR1 is ENHRY and CDR2 SYGVKD.

The chain combines TRBV6-5 with TRBJ2-5; no definite D call. The CDR3 length is 13 residues. V dropped 2 bases and J dropped 1 base, with 5 bases sitting between them. Germline V gene data show CDR1 as MNHEY and CDR2 as SVGAGI. CDR3 DNA: TGTGCCAGCAGTTACGGGCTCCAAGAGACCCAGTACTTC. Amino acid sequence: CASSYGLQETQYF.